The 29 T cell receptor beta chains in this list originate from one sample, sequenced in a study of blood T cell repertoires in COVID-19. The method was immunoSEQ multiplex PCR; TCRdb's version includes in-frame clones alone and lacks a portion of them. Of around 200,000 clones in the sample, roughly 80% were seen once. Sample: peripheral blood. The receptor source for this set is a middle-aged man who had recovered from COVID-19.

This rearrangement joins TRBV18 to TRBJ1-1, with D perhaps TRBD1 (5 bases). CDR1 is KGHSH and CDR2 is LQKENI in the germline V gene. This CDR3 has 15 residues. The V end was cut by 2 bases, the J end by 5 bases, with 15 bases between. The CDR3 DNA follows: TGTGCCAGCTCACCAGGGGCACAGGCAATAACTGAAGCTTTCTTT. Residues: CASSPGAQAITEAFF.

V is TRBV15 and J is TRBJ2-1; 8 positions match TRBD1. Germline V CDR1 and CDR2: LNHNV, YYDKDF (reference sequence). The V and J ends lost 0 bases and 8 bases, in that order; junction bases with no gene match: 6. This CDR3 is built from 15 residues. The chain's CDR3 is CATSRDPTGEDEQFF. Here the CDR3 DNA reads TGTGCCACCAGCAGAGATCCGACAGGGGAGGATGAGCAGTTCTTC.

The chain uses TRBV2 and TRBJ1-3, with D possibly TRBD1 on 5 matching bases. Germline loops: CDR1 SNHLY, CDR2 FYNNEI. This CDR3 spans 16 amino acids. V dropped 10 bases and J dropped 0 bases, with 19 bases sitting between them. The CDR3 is CATTKGRGNSGNTIYF. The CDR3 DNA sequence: TGTGCCACGACGAAGGGTCGGGGGAACTCTGGAAACACCATATATTTT.

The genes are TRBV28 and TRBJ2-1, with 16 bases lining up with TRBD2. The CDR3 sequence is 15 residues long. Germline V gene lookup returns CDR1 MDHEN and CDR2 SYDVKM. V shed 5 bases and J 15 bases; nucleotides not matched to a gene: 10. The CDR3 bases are TGTGCCAGCAGTCTTACGGGACTAGCGGGAGGGCCGCCGTTCTTC. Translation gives CASSLTGLAGGPPFF.

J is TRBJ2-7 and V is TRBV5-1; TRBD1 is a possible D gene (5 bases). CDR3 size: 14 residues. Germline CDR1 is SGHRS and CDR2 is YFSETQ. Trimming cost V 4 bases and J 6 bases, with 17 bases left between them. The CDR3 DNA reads TGCGCCAGCAGCGGAACAGGTTGGAGCTCCGAGCAGTACTTC. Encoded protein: CASSGTGWSSEQYF.

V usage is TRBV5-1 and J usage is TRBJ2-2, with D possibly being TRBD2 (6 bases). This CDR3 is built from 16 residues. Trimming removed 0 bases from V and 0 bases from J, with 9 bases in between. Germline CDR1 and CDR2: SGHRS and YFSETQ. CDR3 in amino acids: CASSLDRTTNTGELFF. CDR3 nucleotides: TGCGCCAGCAGCTTGGATCGGACTACGAACACCGGGGAGCTGTTTTTT.

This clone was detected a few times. CDR3 in amino acids: CASSLRETQASYEQYF. CDR3 sequence (DNA): TGTGCCAGCAGCCTGCGGGAGACGCAAGCTTCCTACGAGCAGTACTTC. The chain employs TRBV11-1 and TRBJ2-7; 7 nucleotides align to TRBD2. CDR3 length equals 16 residues. Germline V gene data show CDR1 as SGHAT and CDR2 as FQDESV (reference sequence). V trimming: 5 bases; J trimming: 1 base; junction bases outside the gene matches: 11.

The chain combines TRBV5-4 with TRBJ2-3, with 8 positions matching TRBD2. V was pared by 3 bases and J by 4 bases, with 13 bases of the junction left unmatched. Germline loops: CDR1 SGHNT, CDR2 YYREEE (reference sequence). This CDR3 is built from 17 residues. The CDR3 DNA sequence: TGTGCCAGCAGCTCACCCAGAAAGCGGGAGTGGGCAGATACGCAGTATTTT. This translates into CASSSPRKREWADTQYF.

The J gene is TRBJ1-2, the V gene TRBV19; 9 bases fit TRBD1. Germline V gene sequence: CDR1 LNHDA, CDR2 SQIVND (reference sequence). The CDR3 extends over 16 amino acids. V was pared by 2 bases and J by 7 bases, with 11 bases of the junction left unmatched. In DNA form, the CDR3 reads TGTGCCAGTAGTATATCCGGGACAGGGTACGGAAGTGGCTACACCTTC. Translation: CASSISGTGYGSGYTF.

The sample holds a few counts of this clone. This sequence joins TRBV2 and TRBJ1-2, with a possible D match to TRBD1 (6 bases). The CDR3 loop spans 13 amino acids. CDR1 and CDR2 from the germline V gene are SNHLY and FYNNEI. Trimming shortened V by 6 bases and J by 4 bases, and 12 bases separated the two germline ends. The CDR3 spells CASSPDSVYGYTF. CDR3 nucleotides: TGTGCCAGCAGCCCGGACAGCGTCTATGGCTACACCTTC.

Here the CDR3 reads CASSLDRGSYNEQFF. In DNA, the CDR3 is TGTGCCAGCAGCTTAGACAGGGGGTCCTACAATGAGCAGTTCTTC. The chain combines TRBV7-2 with TRBJ2-1, with 8 bases aligning to TRBD1. The length of the CDR3 is 15 residues. V shed 1 base, J shed 1 base, and the junction held 0 bases outside the gene matches. Germline values: CDR1 SGHTA, CDR2 FQGNSA.

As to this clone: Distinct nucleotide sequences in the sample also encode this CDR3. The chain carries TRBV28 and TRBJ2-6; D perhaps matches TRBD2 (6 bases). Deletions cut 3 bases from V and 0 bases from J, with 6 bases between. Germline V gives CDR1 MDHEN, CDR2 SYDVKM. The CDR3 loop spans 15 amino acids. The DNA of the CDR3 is TGTGCCAGCAGTTTGGGGGGCTCTGGGGCCAACGTCCTGACTTTC. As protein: CASSLGGSGANVLTF.

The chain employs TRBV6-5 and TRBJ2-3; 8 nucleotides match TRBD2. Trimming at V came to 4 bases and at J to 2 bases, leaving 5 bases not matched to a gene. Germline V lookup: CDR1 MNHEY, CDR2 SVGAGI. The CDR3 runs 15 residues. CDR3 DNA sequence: TGTGCCAGCAGTTTCCGACTAGCGAACACAGATACGCAGTATTTT. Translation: CASSFRLANTDTQYF.

The CDR3 DNA follows: TGTGCCAGCAAAATCCAGGGAGGAATCGAGCAGTACTTC. Translating gives CASKIQGGIEQYF. The chain couples TRBV12-3 or TRBV12-4 to TRBJ2-7; D is perhaps TRBD2 (6 bases). This CDR3 spans 13 amino acids. With 7 bases removed from V and 6 bases from J, the gap between germline ends came to 16 bases.

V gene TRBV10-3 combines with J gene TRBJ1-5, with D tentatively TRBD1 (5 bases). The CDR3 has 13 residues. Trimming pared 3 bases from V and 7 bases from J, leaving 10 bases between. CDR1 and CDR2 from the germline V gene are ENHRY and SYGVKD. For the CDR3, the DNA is TGTGCCATCAGTGATGGGGGGTCCCAGCCCCAGCATTTT. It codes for CAISDGGSQPQHF.

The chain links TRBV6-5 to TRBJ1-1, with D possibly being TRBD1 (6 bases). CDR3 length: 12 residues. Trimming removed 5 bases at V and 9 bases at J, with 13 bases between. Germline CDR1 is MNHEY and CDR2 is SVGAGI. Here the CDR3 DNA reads TGTGCCAGCAGTAGGCCGCAGGGGCAAGCTTTCTTT. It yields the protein CASSRPQGQAFF.

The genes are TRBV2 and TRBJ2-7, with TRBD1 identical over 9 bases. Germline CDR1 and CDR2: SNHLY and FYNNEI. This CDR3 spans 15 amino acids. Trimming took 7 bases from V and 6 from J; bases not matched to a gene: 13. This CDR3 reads CASNRPGTGSLEQYF. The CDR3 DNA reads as TGTGCCAGCAATAGACCCGGGACAGGGTCTCTCGAGCAGTACTTC.

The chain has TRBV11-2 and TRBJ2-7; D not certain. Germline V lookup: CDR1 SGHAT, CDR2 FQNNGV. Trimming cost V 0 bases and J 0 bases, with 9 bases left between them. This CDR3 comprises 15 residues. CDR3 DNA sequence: TGTGCCAGCAGCTTAGATCGTGTAGCCTCCTACGAGCAGTACTTC. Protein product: CASSLDRVASYEQYF.

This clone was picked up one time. The CDR3 DNA reads TGTGCCAGCAGTCCCCTTACCGGGACAGGCCCAGAAAAACTGTTTTTT. It yields the protein CASSPLTGTGPEKLFF. This rearrangement joins TRBV28 to TRBJ1-4; 8 bases match TRBD1. CDR1 is MDHEN and CDR2 is SYDVKM in the germline V gene. V was clipped by 5 bases and J by 8 bases; unmatched bases: 13. The CDR3 spans 16 residues.

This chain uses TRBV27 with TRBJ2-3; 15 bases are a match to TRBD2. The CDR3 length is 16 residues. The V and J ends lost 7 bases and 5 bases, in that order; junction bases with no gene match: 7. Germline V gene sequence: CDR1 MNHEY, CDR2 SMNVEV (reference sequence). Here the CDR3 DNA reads TGTGCCAGCACCTCTTTGGGACTAGCGGGAGGAGATACGCAGTATTTT. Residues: CASTSLGLAGGDTQYF.

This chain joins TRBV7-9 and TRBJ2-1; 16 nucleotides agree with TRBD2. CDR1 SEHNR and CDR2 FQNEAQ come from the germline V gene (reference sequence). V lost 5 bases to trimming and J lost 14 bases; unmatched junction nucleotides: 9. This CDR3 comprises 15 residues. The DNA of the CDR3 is TGTGCCAGCAGCGAGGGACTAGCGGGAGGGCAGGCGAAGTTCTTC. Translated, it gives CASSEGLAGGQAKFF.

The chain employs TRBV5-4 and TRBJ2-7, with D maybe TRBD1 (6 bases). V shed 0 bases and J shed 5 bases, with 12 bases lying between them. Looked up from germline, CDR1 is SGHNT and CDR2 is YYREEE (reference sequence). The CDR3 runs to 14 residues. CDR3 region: CASSLAGEWNEQYF. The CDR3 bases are TGTGCCAGCAGCTTGGCAGGGGAATGGAACGAGCAGTACTTC. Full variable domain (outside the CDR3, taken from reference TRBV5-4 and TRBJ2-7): ETGVTQSPTHLIKTRGQQVTLRCSSQSGHNTVSWYQQALGQGPQFIFQYYREEENGRGNFPPRFSGLQFPNYSSELNVNALELDDSALYLCASSLAGEWNEQYFGPGTRLTVT.

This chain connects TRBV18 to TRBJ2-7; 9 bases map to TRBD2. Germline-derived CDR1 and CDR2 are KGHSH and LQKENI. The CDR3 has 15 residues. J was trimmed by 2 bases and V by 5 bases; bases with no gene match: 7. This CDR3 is CASSTETSGTYEQYF. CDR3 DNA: TGTGCCAGCTCAACCGAGACTAGCGGCACCTACGAGCAGTACTTC.

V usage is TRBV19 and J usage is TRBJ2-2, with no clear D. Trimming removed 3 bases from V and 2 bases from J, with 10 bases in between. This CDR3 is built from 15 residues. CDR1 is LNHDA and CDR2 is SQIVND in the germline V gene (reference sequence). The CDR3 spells CASSIITANTGELFF. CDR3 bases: TGTGCCAGTAGTATTATCACAGCTAACACCGGGGAGCTGTTTTTT.

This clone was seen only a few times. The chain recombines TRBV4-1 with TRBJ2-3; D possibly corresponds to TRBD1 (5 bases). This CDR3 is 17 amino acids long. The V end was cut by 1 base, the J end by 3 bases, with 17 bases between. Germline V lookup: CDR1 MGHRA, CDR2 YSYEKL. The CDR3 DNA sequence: TGCGCCAGCAGCCAAGCCCCAGGGATATCCACTACAGATACGCAGTATTTT. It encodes CASSQAPGISTTDTQYF.

In DNA, the CDR3 is TGTGCCAGCAGCCCCCGGGAGACAAACGTAATCTACGAGCAGTACTTC. Protein product: CASSPRETNVIYEQYF. The J gene is TRBJ2-7, the V gene TRBV27; a weak D match, TRBD2 (6 bases). The CDR3 spans 16 residues. Trimming left V 6 bases short and J 3 bases short, with 21 bases between. Germline V gene data show CDR1 as MNHEY and CDR2 as SMNVEV (reference sequence).

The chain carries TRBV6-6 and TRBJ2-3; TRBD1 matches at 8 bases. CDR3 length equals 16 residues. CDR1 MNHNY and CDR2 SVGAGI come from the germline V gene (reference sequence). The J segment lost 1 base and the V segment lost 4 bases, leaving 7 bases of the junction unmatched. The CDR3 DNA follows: TGTGCCAGCAGTTCCCACCTGACAGGGGGCACAGATACGCAGTATTTT. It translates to CASSSHLTGGTDTQYF.

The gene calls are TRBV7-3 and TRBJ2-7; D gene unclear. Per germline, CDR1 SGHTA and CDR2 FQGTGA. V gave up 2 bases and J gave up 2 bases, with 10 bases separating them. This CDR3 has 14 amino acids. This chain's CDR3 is CASSLDSGTYEQYF. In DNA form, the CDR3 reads TGTGCCAGCAGCTTAGATTCAGGAACCTACGAGCAGTACTTC.

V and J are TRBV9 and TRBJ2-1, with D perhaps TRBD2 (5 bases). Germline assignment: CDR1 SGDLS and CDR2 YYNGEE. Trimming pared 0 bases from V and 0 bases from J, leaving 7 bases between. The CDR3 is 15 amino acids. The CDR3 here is CASSVGEGSYNEQFF. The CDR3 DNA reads TGTGCCAGCAGCGTAGGTGAGGGCTCCTACAATGAGCAGTTCTTC.